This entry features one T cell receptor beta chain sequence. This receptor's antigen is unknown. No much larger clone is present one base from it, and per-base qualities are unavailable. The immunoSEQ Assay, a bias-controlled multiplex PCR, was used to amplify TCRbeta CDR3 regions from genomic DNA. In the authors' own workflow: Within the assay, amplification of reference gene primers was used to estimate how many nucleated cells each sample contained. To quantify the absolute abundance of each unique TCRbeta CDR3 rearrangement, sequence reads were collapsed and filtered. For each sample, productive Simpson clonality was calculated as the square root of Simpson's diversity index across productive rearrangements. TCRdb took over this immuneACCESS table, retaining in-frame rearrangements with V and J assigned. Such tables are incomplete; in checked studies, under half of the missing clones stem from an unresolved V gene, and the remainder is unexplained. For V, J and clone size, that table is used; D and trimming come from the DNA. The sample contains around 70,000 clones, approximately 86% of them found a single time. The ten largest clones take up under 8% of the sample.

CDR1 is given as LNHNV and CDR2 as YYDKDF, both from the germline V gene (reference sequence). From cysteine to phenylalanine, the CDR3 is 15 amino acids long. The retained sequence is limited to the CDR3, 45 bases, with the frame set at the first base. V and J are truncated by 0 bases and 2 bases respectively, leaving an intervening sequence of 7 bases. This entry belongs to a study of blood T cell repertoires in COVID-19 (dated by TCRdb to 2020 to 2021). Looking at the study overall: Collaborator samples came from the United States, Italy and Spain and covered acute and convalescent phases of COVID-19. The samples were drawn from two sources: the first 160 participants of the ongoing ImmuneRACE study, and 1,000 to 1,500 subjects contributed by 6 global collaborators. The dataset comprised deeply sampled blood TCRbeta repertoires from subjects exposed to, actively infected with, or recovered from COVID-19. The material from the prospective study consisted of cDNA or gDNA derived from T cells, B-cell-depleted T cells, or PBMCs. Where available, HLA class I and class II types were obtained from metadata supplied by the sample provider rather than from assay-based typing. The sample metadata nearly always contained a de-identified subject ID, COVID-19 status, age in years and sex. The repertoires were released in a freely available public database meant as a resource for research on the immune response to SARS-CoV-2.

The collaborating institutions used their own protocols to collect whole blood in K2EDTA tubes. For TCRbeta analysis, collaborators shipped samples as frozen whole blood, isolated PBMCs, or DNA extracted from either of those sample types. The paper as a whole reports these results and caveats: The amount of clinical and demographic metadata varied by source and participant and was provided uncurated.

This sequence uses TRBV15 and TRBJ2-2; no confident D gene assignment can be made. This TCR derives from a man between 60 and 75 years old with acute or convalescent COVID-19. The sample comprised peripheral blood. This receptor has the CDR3 CATSRDQLNTGELFF. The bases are TGTGCCACCAGCAGAGATCAACTAAACACCGGGGAGCTGTTTTTT.